The rows below give T cell receptor beta chains drawn from one sample of a study of cytomegalovirus exposure and HLA in healthy donors. Only in-frame clones appear in the TCRdb table, and some are missing; sequencing was by immunoSEQ multiplex PCR. Among around 130,000 clones listed, about 82% were seen once. Sequences were obtained from PBMCs. These TCRs come from a man between 25 and 39 years old in good health and CMV-seronegative. Both conserved end residues are part of each CDR3. A D gene is named only where the DNA matches it firmly. A row's size may be missing; if present it is once, few, many or a size class.

>.|.|TRBJ1-3|TRBV11-2
TGTGCCAGCAGCTTAGACCTACAGAACACCATATATTTT
CASSLDLQNTIYF
>.|TRBD1|TRBJ2-7|TRBV10-1
TGCGCCAGCAAAGGACAGGACTACGAGCAGTACTTC
CASKGQDYEQYF
>.|TRBD1|TRBJ1-1|TRBV5-1
TGCGCCAGCAGCCTTTGGGACAGGGAGACCACTGAAGCTTTCTTT
CASSLWDRETTEAFF
>.|TRBD2|TRBJ2-7|TRBV4-2
TGTGCCAGCAGCTCCCAGCGGGAGGGCCTCTACGAGCAGTACTTC
CASSSQREGLYEQYF
>.|TRBD1|TRBJ1-4|TRBV5-1
TGCGCCAGCAGCTTGACCGGGACAGGTAGTGAAAAACTGTTTTTT
CASSLTGTGSEKLFF
>.|.|TRBJ1-1|TRBV11-2
TGTGCCAGCAGCCGAAGACTACCTGAAGCTTTCTTT
CASSRRLPEAFF
>.|.|TRBJ2-3|TRBV7-2
TGTGCCAGCAGCCAGGCAGGTTCCGATACGCAGTATTTT
CASSQAGSDTQYF
>few|TRBD2|TRBJ2-5|TRBV7-2
TGTGCCAGCTCGGCTTTACGGGGGGGGACGGCCCAGTACTTC
CASSALRGGTAQYF
>medium-sized|.|TRBJ1-1|TRBV4-2
TGTGCCAGCAGCCAAGTCGCGTCCCAGGGCACTGAAGCTTTCTTT
CASSQVASQGTEAFF
>.|.|TRBJ1-3|TRBV28
TGTGCCAGCACTGAACTTAACTCTGGAAACACCATATATTTT
CASTELNSGNTIYF
>once|TRBD1|TRBJ2-7|TRBV5-4
TGTGCCAGCAGCTTGGCCGGTGGCAGGGGGTTCGACGAGCAGTACTTC
CASSLAGGRGFDEQYF
>.|.|TRBJ1-5|TRBV6-6
TGTGCCAGCAGCACACAGGGACAGCCCCAGCATTTT
CASSTQGQPQHF
>.|TRBD1|TRBJ2-7|TRBV5-1
TGCGCCAGCAGCTTATCGGGACAGGGGAGTAACGAGCAGTACTTC
CASSLSGQGSNEQYF